The TCR beta chain under discussion was sequenced for a study of technical replicates of blood from a handful of donors. CDR3 length equals 14 residues. The ends were cut back, 5 bases at V and 0 bases at J, with 11 bases in the middle. Per germline, CDR1 WNHNN and CDR2 SYGVQD (reference sequence). The assay was immunoSEQ multiplex PCR, and TCRdb's table has in-frame clones only and misses some. This table has about 88,000 clones, roughly 92% appearing once. Sequencing was performed on T cells isolated from PBMCs. This receptor was obtained from a human donor in good health. V usage is TRBV10-1 and J usage is TRBJ2-7; no clear D. The CDR3 spells CASSPEPSSYEQYF. CDR3 in DNA: TGCGCCAGCAGTCCAGAACCAAGCTCCTACGAGCAGTACTTC.